This TCR beta chain was found in a study of graft-versus-host responses after intestinal transplantation. Intraepithelial plus lamina propria lymphocytes were released by processing graft tissue. Trimming at V came to 5 bases and at J to 6 bases, leaving 16 bases not matched to a gene. The length of the CDR3 is 17 residues. Germline V gene sequence: CDR1 SGHVS, CDR2 FQNEAQ. Using immunoSEQ multiplex PCR, the repertoire was profiled, and TCRdb retains in-frame clones only, with some absent. The sample shows tens of thousands of clones, about four fifths of them seen only once. Sequences were derived from ileum tissue, sampled 98 days after intestinal transplantation. The clonotype comes from a human patient who received an intestinal transplant, so some T cells may come from the graft donor. The chain couples TRBV7-8 to TRBJ1-2; 9 nucleotides line up with TRBD1. The CDR3 here is CASSQPLPGTGKDGYTF. The DNA for the CDR3 is TGTGCCAGCAGCCAGCCGCTTCCCGGGACAGGGAAGGATGGCTACACCTTC.